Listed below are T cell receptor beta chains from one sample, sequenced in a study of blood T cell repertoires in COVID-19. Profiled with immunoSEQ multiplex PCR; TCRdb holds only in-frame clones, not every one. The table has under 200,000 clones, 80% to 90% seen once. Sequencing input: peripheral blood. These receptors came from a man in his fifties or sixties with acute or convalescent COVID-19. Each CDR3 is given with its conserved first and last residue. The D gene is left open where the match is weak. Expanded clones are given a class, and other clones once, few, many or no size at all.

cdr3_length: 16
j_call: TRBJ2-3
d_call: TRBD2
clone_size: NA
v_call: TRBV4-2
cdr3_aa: CASSQTGTTSTDTQYF
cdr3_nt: TGTGCCAGCAGCCAAACGGGGACTACTAGCACAGATACGCAGTATTTT

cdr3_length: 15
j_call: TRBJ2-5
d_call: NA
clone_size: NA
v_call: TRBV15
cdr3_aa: CATSRSPGEQETQYF
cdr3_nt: TGTGCCACCAGCAGATCCCCCGGGGAACAAGAGACCCAGTACTTC

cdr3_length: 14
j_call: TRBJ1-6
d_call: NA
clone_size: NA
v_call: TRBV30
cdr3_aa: CAWSTDRINSPLHF
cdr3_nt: TGTGCCTGGAGTACGGACAGAATTAATTCACCCCTCCACTTT

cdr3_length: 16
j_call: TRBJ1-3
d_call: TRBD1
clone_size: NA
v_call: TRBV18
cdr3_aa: CASSRDRGLSGNTIYF
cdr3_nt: TGTGCCAGCTCACGGGACAGGGGACTCTCTGGAAACACCATATATTTT

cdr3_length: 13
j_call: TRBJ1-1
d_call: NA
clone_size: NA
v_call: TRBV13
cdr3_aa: CASSLGHNTEAFF
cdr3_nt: TGTGCCAGCAGCTTGGGGCATAACACTGAAGCTTTCTTT

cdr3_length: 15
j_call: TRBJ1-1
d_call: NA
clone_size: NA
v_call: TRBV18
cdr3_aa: CASSPQRGTNTEAFF
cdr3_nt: TGTGCCAGCTCACCACAACGGGGGACGAACACTGAAGCTTTCTTT

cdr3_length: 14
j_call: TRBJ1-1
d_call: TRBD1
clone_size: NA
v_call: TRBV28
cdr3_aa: CASSVPGGSLEAFF
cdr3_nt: TGTGCCAGCAGTGTCCCAGGGGGGAGTCTTGAAGCTTTCTTT

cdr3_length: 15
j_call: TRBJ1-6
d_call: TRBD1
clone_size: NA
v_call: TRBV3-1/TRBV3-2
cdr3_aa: CASSFGQGDYSPLHF
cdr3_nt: TGTGCCAGCAGCTTTGGACAGGGCGATTACTCACCCCTCCACTTT

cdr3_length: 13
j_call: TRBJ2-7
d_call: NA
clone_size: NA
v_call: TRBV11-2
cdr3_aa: CASSSRDGYEQYF
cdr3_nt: TGTGCCAGCAGCTCGCGGGACGGCTACGAGCAGTACTTC

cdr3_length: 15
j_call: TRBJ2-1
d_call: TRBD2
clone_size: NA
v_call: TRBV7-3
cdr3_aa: CASSRGTSGYNEQFF
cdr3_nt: TGTGCCAGCAGCCGTGGGACTAGCGGGTACAATGAGCAGTTCTTC

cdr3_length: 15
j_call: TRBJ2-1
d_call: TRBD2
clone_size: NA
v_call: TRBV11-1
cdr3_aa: CASSVRLGGENEQFF
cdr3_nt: TGTGCCAGCAGCGTTAGACTGGGAGGGGAGAATGAGCAGTTCTTC

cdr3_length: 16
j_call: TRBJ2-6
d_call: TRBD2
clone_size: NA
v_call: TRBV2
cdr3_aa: CASSASGVSGANVLTF
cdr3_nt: TGTGCCAGCTCGGCTAGCGGGGTTTCTGGGGCCAACGTCCTGACTTTC

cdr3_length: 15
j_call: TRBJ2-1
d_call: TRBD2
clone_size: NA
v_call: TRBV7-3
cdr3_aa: CASSSAGGRYNEQFF
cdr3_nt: TGTGCCAGCAGCTCCGCGGGGGGGCGATACAATGAGCAGTTCTTC

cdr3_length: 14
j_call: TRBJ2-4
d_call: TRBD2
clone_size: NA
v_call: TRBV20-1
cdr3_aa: CSASSWGSGTIQYF
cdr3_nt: TGCAGTGCTAGTTCTTGGGGGAGCGGGACCATTCAGTACTTC

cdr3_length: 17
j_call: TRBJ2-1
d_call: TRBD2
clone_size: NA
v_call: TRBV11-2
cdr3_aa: CASSSLISGRRANEQFF
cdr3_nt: TGTGCCAGCAGCTCCCTTATTTCCGGGAGGAGGGCGAATGAGCAGTTCTTC

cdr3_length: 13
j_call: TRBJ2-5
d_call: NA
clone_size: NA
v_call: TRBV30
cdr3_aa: CAWAGGAQETQYF
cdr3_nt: TGTGCCTGGGCCGGAGGGGCCCAAGAGACCCAGTACTTC

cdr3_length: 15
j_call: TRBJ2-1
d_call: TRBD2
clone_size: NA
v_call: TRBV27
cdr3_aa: CASSLSGSGGGEQFF
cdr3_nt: TGTGCCAGCAGTTTATCGGGTAGCGGGGGGGGTGAGCAGTTCTTC

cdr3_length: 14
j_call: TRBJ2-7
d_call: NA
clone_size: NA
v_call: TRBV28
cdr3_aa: CASSSVLGSYEQYF
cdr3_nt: TGTGCCAGTTCTAGCGTTTTGGGCTCCTACGAGCAGTACTTC

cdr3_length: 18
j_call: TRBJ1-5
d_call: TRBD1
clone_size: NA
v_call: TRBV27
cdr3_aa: CASRRFGDSRLGNQPQHF
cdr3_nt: TGTGCCAGCAGAAGGTTTGGGGACAGCCGACTTGGGAATCAGCCCCAGCATTTT

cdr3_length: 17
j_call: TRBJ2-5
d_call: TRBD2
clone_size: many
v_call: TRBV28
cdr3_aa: CASSLVGGAGERETQYF
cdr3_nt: TGTGCCAGCAGTTTGGTGGGAGGAGCGGGAGAACGAGAGACCCAGTACTTC

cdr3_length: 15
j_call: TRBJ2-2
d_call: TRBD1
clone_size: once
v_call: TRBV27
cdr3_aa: CASSFTPGGTGELFF
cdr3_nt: TGTGCCAGCAGTTTTACCCCAGGGGGCACCGGGGAGCTGTTTTTT

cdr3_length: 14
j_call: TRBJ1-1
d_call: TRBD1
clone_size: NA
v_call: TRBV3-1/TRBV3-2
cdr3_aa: CASSQWDRRSEAFF
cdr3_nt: TGTGCCAGCAGCCAGTGGGACAGGAGATCTGAAGCTTTCTTT